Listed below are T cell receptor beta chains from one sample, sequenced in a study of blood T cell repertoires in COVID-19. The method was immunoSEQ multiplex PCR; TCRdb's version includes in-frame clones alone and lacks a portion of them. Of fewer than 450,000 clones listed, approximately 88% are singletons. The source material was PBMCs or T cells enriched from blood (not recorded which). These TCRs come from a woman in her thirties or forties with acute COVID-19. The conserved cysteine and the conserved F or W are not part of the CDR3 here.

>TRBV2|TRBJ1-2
ASSEALPGGVYGYT
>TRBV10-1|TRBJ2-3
ASRAGGSDTQY
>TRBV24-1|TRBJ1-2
ATQAGGDGYT
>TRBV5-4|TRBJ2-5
ASSLAGTEETQY
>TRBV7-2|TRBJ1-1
ASSLKVGGLAF
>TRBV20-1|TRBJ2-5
SASDLAGGGETQY
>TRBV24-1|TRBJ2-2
ATSDLTGRGSTGELF
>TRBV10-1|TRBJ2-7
ASSDRGGEQY
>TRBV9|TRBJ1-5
ATNRDGVSNQPQH
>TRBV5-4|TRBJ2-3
ASSFDPGLAKDTQY
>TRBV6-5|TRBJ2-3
ASRPGLTRADTQY
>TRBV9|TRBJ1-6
ASSAEGQAGNSPLH
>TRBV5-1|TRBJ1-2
ASSSDRVANYGYT
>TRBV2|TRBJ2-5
ASSGLAGQETQY
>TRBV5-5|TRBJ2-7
ASSLGIAEQY
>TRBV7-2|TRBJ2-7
ASSLVSGGYEQY
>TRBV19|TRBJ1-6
ASSRQGHGIPSPLH
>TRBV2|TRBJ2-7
ASTGGVLAGDVAYEQY
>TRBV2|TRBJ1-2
ASSRDTNYGYT
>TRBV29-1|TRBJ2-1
SVEASVGNEQF
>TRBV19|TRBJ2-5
ASKERGVQETQY
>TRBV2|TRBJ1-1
ASRERQGANTEAF
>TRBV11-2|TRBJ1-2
ASSRLRDRKNYGYT
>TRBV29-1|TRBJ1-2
SVQNYGYT
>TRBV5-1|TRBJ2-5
ASSLASTSVLQETQY
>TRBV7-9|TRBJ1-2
ASSRDYGYT
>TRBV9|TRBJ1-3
ASSAGTGGGGNTIY
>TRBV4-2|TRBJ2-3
ASSQAWHLTDTQY
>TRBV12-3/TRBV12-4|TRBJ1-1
ASSFTENTEAF
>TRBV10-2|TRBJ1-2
ASSDSTNYGYT
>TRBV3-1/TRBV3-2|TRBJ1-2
ASSPRAGQGTIGYT
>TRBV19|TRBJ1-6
ASSIETEPNSPLH
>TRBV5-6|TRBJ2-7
ASSLHRAPYEQY
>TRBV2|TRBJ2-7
ASTGTGVNEQY
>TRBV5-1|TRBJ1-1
ASRFPLRGGTEAF
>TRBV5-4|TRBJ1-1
ASSAGLRGSMNTEAF
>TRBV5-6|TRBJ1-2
ASSLAGTGLGYT
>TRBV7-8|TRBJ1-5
ASSSPGQGSFFGNQPQH
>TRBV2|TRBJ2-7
ASSEGTSGGREQY
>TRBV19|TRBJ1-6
AISAGVVGSPLH
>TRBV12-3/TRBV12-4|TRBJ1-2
ASSSGLRGYT
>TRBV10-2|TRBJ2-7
ATNEGRGANYEQY
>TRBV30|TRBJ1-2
AWDRNYGYT
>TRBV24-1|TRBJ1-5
ATSPGQIYNQPQH
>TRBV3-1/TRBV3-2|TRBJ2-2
ASSAALAGGTGELF
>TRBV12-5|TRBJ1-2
ASGLGGTGEPDNYGYT
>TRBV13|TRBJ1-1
ASNIMNTEAF
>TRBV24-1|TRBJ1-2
ATSDIGTGGGGYT
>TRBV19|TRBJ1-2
ASSSSGAGGYT
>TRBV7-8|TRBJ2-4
ASSLAGAGGTKNIQY
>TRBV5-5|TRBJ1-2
ASSLNRGQGGYT
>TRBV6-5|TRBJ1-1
ASSWTQMNTEAF
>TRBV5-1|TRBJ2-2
ASSLDWGRNNGELF
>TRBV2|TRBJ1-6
ASNYYNSPLH
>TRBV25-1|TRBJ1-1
ASSEYFPRDSTEAF
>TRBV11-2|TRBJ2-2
ASSLVAGTGELF
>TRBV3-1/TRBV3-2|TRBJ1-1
ASSQDRGNTEAF
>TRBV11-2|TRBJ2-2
ASSLDYNTGELF
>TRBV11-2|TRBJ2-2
ASSLKSGTGELF